Following are 16 T cell receptor beta chains from one sample sequenced in a study of T-cell memory formation after mild COVID-19. TCRdb redid the calling of the 5' RACE reads with MiXCR, one entry per CDR3 protein. The data show around 180,000 distinct CDR3 sequences, roughly 20% seen once. Material: PBMCs or a T cell subset sorted from them (not recorded which). Source of these receptors: a young man who had mild COVID-19 (a few samples of this study predate the infection). Cell type and time point are not known.

There are many counts of this clonotype. V gene TRBV11-2 combines with J gene TRBJ1-1, with unresolved D. V lost 3 bases and J lost 5, with 7 bases in between. From germline, CDR1 is SGHAT and CDR2 FQNNGV. The length of the CDR3 is 12 residues. This chain's CDR3 is CASSFGETEAFF. CDR3 nucleotide sequence: TGTGCCAGCAGCTTTGGGGAAACTGAAGCTTTCTTT.

This clonotype has a handful of counts. The chain is built from TRBV18 and TRBJ1-5; D might be TRBD1 (6 bases). V dropped 2 bases and J dropped 8 bases, with 13 bases sitting between them. The CDR3 is 14 amino acids. Germline CDR1 reads KGHSH; CDR2 reads LQKENI. CDR3 in amino acids: CASSPRTGREPQHF. The CDR3 DNA reads as TGTGCCAGCTCACCAAGAACAGGGAGGGAGCCCCAGCATTTT.

The gene calls are TRBV18 and TRBJ2-7; 8 nucleotides align to TRBD1. The V gene's germline CDR1 is KGHSH and CDR2 LQKENI. This CDR3 comprises 14 residues. J gave up 2 bases and V 5 bases, and 5 bases lay outside the gene matches. In DNA, the CDR3 is TGTGCCAGCTCAAGGAGACAGGGGACCTACGAGCAGTACGTC. Its translation is CASSRRQGTYEQYV.

The rearrangement uses TRBV7-2 and TRBJ1-3; D gene unclear. Germline values: CDR1 SGHTA, CDR2 FQGNSA. The length of the CDR3 is 15 residues. Trimming removed 1 base at V and 1 base at J, with 8 bases between. For the CDR3, the DNA is TGTGCCAGCAGCTTAGTAGCGGAGTCTGGAAACACCATATATTTT. It yields the protein CASSLVAESGNTIYF.

The V gene is TRBV30, the J gene TRBJ1-1; D might be TRBD1 (5 bases). This CDR3 comprises 13 residues. CDR1 is GTSNPN, CDR2 SVGIG, per germline (reference sequence). V dropped 3 bases and J dropped 7 bases, with 15 bases sitting between them. The CDR3 sequence is CAWSAGPTNEAFF. The CDR3 DNA sequence: TGTGCCTGGAGCGCAGGGCCGACAAATGAAGCTTTCTTT.

This clonotype was seen a single time. The chain uses TRBV7-3 and TRBJ2-1; TRBD1 might be the D (6 bases). This CDR3 has 15 residues. The V gene lost 5 bases and the J gene lost 9 bases, with 20 bases spanning the gap. The V gene's germline CDR1 is SGHTA and CDR2 FQGTGA. The CDR3 bases are TGTGCCAGCAGCCCCTCAGTGGCAGGGGCGAGTGAGCAGTTCTTC. Translation: CASSPSVAGASEQFF.

This chain joins TRBV12-3 or TRBV12-4 and TRBJ1-3; D gene uncertain. The CDR3 loop spans 13 amino acids. The V and J ends lost 6 bases and 0 bases respectively, with 6 bases between them. CDR3 coding DNA: TGTGCCAGCAGGTGGCTCTCTGGAAACACCATATATTTT. Translation: CASRWLSGNTIYF.

The chain recombines TRBV29-1 with TRBJ1-1, with 11 bases aligning to TRBD1. Germline trimming cut 7 bases from V and 0 bases from J; bases unmatched to any gene: 7. The V gene's germline CDR1 is SQVTM and CDR2 ANQGSEA. The length of the CDR3 is 15 residues. This CDR3 is CSAEGTGGMNTEAFF. The CDR3 DNA reads as TGCAGCGCGGAGGGGACAGGGGGTATGAACACTGAAGCTTTCTTT. The whole variable domain, filled in from reference TRBV29-1 and TRBJ1-1, reads SAVISQKPSRDICQRGTSLTIQCQVDSQVTMMFWYRQQPGQSLTLIATANQGSEATYESGFVIDKFPISRPNLTFSTLTVSNMSPEDSSIYLCSAEGTGGMNTEAFFGQGTRLTVV.

The chain carries TRBV7-2 and TRBJ1-1; no definite D call. Germline V gene data show CDR1 as SGHTA and CDR2 as FQGNSA. This CDR3 contains 16 residues. V lost 6 bases and J 0 bases, leaving 17 bases between the germline ends. CDR3 residues: CASRDQPLAMNTEAFF. CDR3 DNA: TGTGCCAGCAGGGACCAGCCGCTCGCCATGAACACTGAAGCTTTCTTT.

This clonotype turned up a few times. The genes are TRBV6-2 or TRBV6-3 and TRBJ1-6, with D perhaps TRBD1 (5 bases). Germline CDR1 MNHEY, CDR2 SVGEGT. V was clipped by 7 bases and J by 7 bases, with 14 bases between them. The CDR3 covers 14 residues. The CDR3, as DNA: TGTGCCAGCACCACGGGGCGGTGGAATTCACCCCTCCACTTT. It encodes CASTTGRWNSPLHF.

The chain combines TRBV6-5 with TRBJ2-2, with D perhaps matching TRBD2 (6 bases). CDR3 size: 15 residues. Germline loops: CDR1 MNHEY, CDR2 SVGAGI. V dropped 7 bases and J dropped 1 base, with 13 bases sitting between them. As DNA, the CDR3 is TGTGCCAGCACCCGCGGGAACAGGAACACCGGGGAGCTGTTTTTT. Amino acid sequence: CASTRGNRNTGELFF.

This chain links TRBV5-5 with TRBJ1-6, with 7 bases aligning to TRBD1. CDR3 length: 16 residues. Per the germline V gene, CDR1 is SGHKS and CDR2 is YYEKEE (reference sequence). Trimming cost V 3 bases and J 9 bases; bases outside gene matches: 12. The CDR3 loop reads CASSWRDREVSSPLHF. The CDR3 DNA reads TGTGCCAGCAGCTGGAGAGACAGGGAAGTGAGTTCACCCCTCCACTTT.

The gene calls are TRBV7-3 and TRBJ2-5; possibly TRBD1 or TRBD2 for D (5 bases each). Germline CDR1 is SGHTA and CDR2 is FQGTGA. Trimming took 1 base from V and 4 from J, leaving 16 bases between them. The CDR3 loop spans 16 amino acids. The CDR3: CASSLSRDPRGETQYF. In DNA form, the CDR3 reads TGTGCCAGCAGCTTAAGCCGGGACCCCCGAGGAGAGACCCAGTACTTC.

The rearrangement joins TRBV15 to TRBJ1-2, with 12 positions matching TRBD1. The CDR3 spans 16 residues. V lost 3 bases to trimming and J lost 2 bases; unmatched junction nucleotides: 4. Germline V CDR1 and CDR2: LNHNV, YYDKDF (reference sequence). The CDR3 DNA sequence: TGTGCCACCAGCAGGCCGGGACAGGGGGCCAACTATGGCTACACCTTC. Protein sequence: CATSRPGQGANYGYTF.

This clonotype was found a few times. This chain joins TRBV7-2 and TRBJ2-5, with D tentatively TRBD2 (5 bases). CDR1 and CDR2 from the germline V gene are SGHTA and FQGNSA. The CDR3 length is 13 residues. V gave up 2 bases and J gave up 7 bases, with 11 bases separating them. The CDR3 DNA reads TGTGCCAGCAGCTTACAGCCCGCGGGGACCCAGTACTTC. It translates to CASSLQPAGTQYF.

The V call is TRBV4-2, the J call TRBJ2-5, with D hard to call. Germline assignment: CDR1 LGHNA and CDR2 YNFKEQ. CDR3 length equals 13 residues. V was trimmed by 0 bases and J by 3 bases, leaving 5 bases between them. CDR3 nucleotide sequence: TGTGCCAGCAGCCAAGATCGCAAAGAGACCCAGTACTTC. Its translation: CASSQDRKETQYF.